The 8 T cell receptor beta chains below all came from one sample that was sequenced in a study of HIV-infected patients and healthy controls. All unsorted peripheral T cells were captured because whole blood was used without fractionation. cDNA was made from about 500 ng RNA using alpha and beta constant primers. Separate chain-specific third strand synthesis with multiplexing indices produced the alpha and beta libraries. MiXCR, applied by TCRdb to the 5' RACE reads, yields one record per CDR3 protein. There are around 6,800 distinct CDR3 sequences in the sample; about 7.5% occur only once, and 8.5% to 9.5% lies in the top ten. The material sequenced was blood, taken before antiretroviral therapy. The origin of the receptors is an adult with HIV infection.

This clonotype was counted many times. V gene TRBV20-1 combines with J gene TRBJ1-1; D is ambiguous. The CDR3 consists of 15 residues. Germline-derived CDR1 and CDR2 are DFQATT and SNEGSKA (reference sequence). Trimming stripped 6 bases from V and 2 bases from J, with 19 bases between. The CDR3 spells CSAQSILFGNTEAFF. The DNA for the CDR3 is TGCAGTGCCCAGTCCATTTTGTTCGGCAACACTGAAGCTTTCTTT.

This clonotype qualifies as medium-sized (0.01 to 0.1%). V gene TRBV27 combines with J gene TRBJ1-2; 9 positions match TRBD1. Per germline, CDR1 MNHEY and CDR2 SMNVEV (reference sequence). This CDR3 contains 16 residues. The ends lost 4 bases at V and 6 bases at J; junction bases unmatched: 12. The DNA for the CDR3 is TGTGCCAGCAGTTCATTAGCGCTGGGGGACAGGGATGGCTACACCTTC. It encodes CASSSLALGDRDGYTF.

This clonotype was seen just once. A clone one base away is much larger, so this may be a read error. The V gene is TRBV5-1, the J gene TRBJ2-7, with 8 bases that match TRBD1. Germline CDR1 is SGHRS and CDR2 is YFSETQ. The CDR3 is made up of 15 amino acids. For the CDR3, the DNA is TGCACCAGCAGCTTAGGGACAGGAACCTCCTACGAGCAGTACTTC. Translating gives CTSSLGTGTSYEQYF. The variable domain in full, with the rest retrieved from reference TRBV5-1 and TRBJ2-7, is KAGVTQTPRYLIKTRGQQVTLSCSPISGHRSVSWYQQTPGQGLQFLFEYFSETQRNKGNFPGRFSGRQFSNSRSEMNVSTLELGDSALYLCTSSLGTGTSYEQYFGPGTRLTVT.

This clonotype was detected only once. The chain combines TRBV28 with TRBJ2-4; perhaps D is TRBD1 or TRBD2 (5 bases each). CDR1 and CDR2 from the germline V gene are MDHEN and SYDVKM. Trimming pared 2 bases from V and 0 bases from J, leaving 17 bases between. This CDR3 is 18 amino acids long. The CDR3 reads CASSLMGSGAPAKNIQYF. The DNA of the CDR3 is TGTGCCAGCAGTTTAATGGGCTCCGGGGCTCCAGCCAAAAACATTCAGTACTTC.

The chain links TRBV11-2 to TRBJ2-1, with TRBD2 matching 7 bases. The CDR3 loop spans 19 amino acids. After removal of 1 base from V and 2 bases from J, the junction contained 14 bases not matched to a gene. Germline values: CDR1 SGHAT, CDR2 FQNNGV. CDR3 residues: CASSLVFSPGGLAYNEQFF. The CDR3 nucleotides read TGTGCCAGCAGCTTAGTCTTTTCTCCGGGAGGACTAGCCTACAATGAGCAGTTCTTC. Variable domain in full (rest from reference TRBV11-2 and TRBJ2-1): EAGVAQSPRYKIIEKRQSVAFWCNPISGHATLYWYQQILGQGPKLLIQFQNNGVVDDSQLPKDRFSAERLKGVDSTLKIQPAKLEDSAVYLCASSLVFSPGGLAYNEQFFGPGTRLTVL.

This clonotype is medium-sized by share. This chain uses TRBV2 with TRBJ1-4; 10 positions agree with TRBD1. This CDR3 spans 15 amino acids. The ends lost 6 bases at V and 5 bases at J; junction bases unmatched: 6. The germline V gene encodes CDR1 SNHLY and CDR2 FYNNEI. The CDR3 region is CASRSGTGVNEKLFF. DNA for the CDR3: TGTGCCAGCAGATCCGGGACAGGGGTAAATGAAAAACTGTTTTTT.

Judged by abundance, this clonotype is medium-sized (0.01 to 0.1%). The CDR3 nucleotides read TGTGCCAGCAGCACTCACCCCAGTTCCAACTATGGCTACACCTTC. Its translation: CASSTHPSSNYGYTF. The chain has TRBV13 and TRBJ1-2; D is unresolved. Trimming took off 5 bases at V and 2 bases at J, with 15 bases between the two ends. CDR1 and CDR2 from the germline V gene are PRHDT and FYEKMQ (reference sequence). CDR3 length: 15 residues. The full variable domain, rest sourced from reference TRBV13 and TRBJ1-2, is AAGVIQSPRHLIKEKRETATLKCYPIPRHDTVYWYQQGPGQDPQFLISFYEKMQSDKGSIPDRFSAQQFSDYHSELNMSSLELGDSALYFCASSTHPSSNYGYTFGSGTRLTVV.

This clonotype showed up many times. The rearrangement links TRBV19 to TRBJ1-5; D is unclear. CDR3 length equals 12 residues. V was clipped by 6 bases and J by 9 bases, with 12 bases between them. The V gene's germline CDR1 is LNHDA and CDR2 SQIVND (reference sequence). CDR3 in DNA: TGTGCCAGTAGCCAACACCGGGGGCCCCAGCATTTT. Translation gives CASSQHRGPQHF.